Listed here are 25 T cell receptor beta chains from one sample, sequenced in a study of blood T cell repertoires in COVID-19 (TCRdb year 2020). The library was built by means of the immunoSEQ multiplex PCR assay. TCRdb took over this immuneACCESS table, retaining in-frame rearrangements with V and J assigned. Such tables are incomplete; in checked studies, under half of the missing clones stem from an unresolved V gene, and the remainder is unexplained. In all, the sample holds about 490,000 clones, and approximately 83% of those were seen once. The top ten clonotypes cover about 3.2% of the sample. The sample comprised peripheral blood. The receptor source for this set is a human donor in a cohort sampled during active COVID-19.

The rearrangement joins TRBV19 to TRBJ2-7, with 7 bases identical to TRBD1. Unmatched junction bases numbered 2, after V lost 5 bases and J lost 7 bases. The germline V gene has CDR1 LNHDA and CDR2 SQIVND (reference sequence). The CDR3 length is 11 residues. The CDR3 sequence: CASSVQGEQYF. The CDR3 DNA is TGTGCCAGTAGTGTACAGGGGGAGCAGTACTTC.

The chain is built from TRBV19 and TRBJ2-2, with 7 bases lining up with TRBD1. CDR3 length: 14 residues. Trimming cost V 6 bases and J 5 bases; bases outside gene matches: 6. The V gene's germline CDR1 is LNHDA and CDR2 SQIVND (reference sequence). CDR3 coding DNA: TGTGCCAGTAGACCGACAGGGCAAACCGGGGAGCTGTTTTTT. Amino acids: CASRPTGQTGELFF.

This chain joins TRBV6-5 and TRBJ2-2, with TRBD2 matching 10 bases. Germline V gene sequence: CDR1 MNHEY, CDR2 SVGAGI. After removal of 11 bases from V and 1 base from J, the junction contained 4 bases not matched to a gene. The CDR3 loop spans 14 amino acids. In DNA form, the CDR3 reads TGTGCCGAGCGGGAGGGCCGGAACACCGGGGAGCTGTTTTTT. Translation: CAEREGRNTGELFF.

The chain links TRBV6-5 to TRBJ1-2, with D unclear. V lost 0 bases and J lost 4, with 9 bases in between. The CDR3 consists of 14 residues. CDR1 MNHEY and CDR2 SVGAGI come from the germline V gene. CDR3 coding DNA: TGTGCCAGCAGTTACTCGCAGGCCTCCTATGGCTACACCTTC. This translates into CASSYSQASYGYTF.

CDR3 DNA: TGTGCCAGCAGTGAAGGGGACTATGGCTACACCTTC. Translation: CASSEGDYGYTF. The V gene is TRBV6-4, the J gene TRBJ1-2; tentative D call: TRBD1 (5 bases). The CDR3 contains 12 residues. V lost 3 bases and J lost 3, with 5 bases in between. From germline, CDR1 is MRHNA and CDR2 SNTAGT.

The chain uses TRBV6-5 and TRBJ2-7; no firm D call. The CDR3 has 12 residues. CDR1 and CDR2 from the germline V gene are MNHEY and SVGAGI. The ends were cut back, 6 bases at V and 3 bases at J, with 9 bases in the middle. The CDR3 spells CASSNPGYEQYF. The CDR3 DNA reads TGTGCCAGCAGCAACCCCGGCTACGAGCAGTACTTC.

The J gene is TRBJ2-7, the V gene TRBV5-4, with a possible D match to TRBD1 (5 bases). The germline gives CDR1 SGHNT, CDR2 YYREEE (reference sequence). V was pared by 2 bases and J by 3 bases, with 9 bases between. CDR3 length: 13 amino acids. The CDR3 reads CASSLDSDYEQYF. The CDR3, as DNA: TGTGCCAGCAGCTTAGACAGTGACTACGAGCAGTACTTC.

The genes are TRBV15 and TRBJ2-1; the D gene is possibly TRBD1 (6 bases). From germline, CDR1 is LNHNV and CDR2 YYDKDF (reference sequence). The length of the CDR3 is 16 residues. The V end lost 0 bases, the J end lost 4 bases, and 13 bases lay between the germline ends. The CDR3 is CATSRDAGVGYNEQFF. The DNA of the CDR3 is TGTGCCACCAGCAGAGATGCAGGGGTGGGGTACAATGAGCAGTTCTTC.

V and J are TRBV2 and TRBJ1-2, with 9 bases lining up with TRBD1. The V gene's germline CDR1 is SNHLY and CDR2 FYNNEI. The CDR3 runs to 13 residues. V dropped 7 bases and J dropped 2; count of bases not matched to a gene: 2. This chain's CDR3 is CASTDRGNYGYTF. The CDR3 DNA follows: TGTGCCAGCACGGACAGGGGAAACTATGGCTACACCTTC.

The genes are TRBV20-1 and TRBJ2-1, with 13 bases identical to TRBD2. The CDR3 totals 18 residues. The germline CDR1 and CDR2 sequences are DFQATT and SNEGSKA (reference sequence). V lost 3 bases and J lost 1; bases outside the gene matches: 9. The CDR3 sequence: CSASAGTSGILSYNEQFF. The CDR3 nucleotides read TGCAGTGCTAGTGCCGGGACTAGCGGGATACTGTCCTACAATGAGCAGTTCTTC.

Here the CDR3 reads CASTPIDRAYGYTF. In nucleotides, the CDR3 is TGTGCCAGTACCCCAATCGACAGAGCCTATGGCTACACCTTC. V usage is TRBV19 and J usage is TRBJ1-2; weak D call: TRBD1 (5 bases). V lost 7 bases and J 4 bases, leaving 16 bases between the germline ends. This CDR3 has 14 residues. Germline V gives CDR1 LNHDA, CDR2 SQIVND (reference sequence).

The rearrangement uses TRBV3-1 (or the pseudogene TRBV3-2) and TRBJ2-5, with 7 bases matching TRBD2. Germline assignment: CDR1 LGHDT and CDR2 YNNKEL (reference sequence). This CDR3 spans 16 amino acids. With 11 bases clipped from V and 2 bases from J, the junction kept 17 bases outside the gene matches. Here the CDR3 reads CAVLSWRSGAQETQYF. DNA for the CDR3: TGTGCCGTCCTCTCTTGGCGGAGCGGGGCTCAAGAGACCCAGTACTTC.

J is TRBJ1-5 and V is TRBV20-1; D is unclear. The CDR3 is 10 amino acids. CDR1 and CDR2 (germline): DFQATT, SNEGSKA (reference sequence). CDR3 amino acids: CREDDQPQHF. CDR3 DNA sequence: TGCAGGGAGGATGATCAGCCCCAGCATTTT.

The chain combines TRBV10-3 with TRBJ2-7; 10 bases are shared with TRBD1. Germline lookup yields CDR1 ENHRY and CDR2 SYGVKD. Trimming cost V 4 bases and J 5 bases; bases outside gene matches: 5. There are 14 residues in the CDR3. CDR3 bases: TGTGCCATCAGTGGGGGGACAGGGGAACACGAGCAGTACTTC. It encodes CAISGGTGEHEQYF.

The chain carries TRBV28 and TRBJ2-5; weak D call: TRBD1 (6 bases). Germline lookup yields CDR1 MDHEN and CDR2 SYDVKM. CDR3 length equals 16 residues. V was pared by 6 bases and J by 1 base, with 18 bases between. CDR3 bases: TGTGCCAGCAGGCCCGGACAGCCCAAGCTCCAAGAGACCCAGTACTTC. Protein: CASRPGQPKLQETQYF.

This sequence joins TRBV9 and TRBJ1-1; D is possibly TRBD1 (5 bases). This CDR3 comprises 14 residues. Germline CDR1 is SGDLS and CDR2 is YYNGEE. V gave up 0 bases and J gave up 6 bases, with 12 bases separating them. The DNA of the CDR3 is TGTGCCAGCAGCGTAGCTGAACAGGCGGCTGAAGCTTTCTTT. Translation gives CASSVAEQAAEAFF.

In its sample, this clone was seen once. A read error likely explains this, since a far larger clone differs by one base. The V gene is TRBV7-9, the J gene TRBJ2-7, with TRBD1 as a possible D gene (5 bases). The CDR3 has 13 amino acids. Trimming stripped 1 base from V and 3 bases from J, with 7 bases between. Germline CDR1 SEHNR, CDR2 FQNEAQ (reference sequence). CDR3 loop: CASSLGQFYEQYF. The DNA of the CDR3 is TGTGCCAGCAGCTTAGGACAGTTCTACGAGCAGTACTTC.

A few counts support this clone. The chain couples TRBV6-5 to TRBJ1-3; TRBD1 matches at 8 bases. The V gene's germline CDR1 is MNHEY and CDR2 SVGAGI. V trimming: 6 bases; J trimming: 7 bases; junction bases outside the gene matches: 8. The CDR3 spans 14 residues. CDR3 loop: CASRMTGEGNTIYF. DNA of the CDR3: TGTGCCAGCAGGATGACAGGGGAGGGCAACACCATATATTTT.

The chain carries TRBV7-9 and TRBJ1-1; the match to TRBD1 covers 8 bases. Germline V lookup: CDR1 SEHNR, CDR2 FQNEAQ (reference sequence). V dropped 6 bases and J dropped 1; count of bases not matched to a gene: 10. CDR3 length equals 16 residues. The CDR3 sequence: CASSQDRGVGNTEAFF. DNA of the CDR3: TGTGCCAGCAGTCAAGACAGGGGCGTCGGGAACACTGAAGCTTTCTTT.

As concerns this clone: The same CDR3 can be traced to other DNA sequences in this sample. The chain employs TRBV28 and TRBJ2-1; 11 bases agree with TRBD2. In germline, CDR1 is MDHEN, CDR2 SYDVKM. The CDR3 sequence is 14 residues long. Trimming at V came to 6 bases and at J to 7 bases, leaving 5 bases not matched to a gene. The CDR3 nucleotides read TGTGCCAGCAGGGGGGGACTAGCGGTTAATGAGCAGTTCTTC. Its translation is CASRGGLAVNEQFF.

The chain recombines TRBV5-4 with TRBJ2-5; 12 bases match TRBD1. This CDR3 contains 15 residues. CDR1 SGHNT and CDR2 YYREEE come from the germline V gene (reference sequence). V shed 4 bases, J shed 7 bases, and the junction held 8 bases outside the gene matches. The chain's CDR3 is CASSPGTGGPVTQYF. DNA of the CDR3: TGTGCCAGCAGCCCAGGGACAGGGGGCCCCGTGACCCAGTACTTC. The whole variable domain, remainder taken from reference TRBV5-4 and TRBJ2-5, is ETGVTQSPTHLIKTRGQQVTLRCSSQSGHNTVSWYQQALGQGPQFIFQYYREEENGRGNFPPRFSGLQFPNYSSELNVNALELDDSALYLCASSPGTGGPVTQYFGPGTRLLVL.

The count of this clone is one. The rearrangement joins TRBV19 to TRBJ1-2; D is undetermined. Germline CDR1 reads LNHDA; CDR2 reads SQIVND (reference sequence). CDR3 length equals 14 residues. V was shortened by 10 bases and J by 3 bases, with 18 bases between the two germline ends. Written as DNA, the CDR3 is TGTGCCACCTCTCGACAAACTAGGGACTATGGCTACACCTTC. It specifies CATSRQTRDYGYTF.

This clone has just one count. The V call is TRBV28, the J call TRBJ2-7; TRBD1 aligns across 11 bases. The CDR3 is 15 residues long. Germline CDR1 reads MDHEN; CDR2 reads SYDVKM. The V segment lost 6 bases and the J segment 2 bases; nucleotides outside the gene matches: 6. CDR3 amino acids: CASSARDRGAYEQYF. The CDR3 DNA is TGTGCCAGCAGCGCCAGGGACAGGGGGGCCTACGAGCAGTACTTC. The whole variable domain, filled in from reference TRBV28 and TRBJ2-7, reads DVKVTQSSRYLVKRTGEKVFLECVQDMDHENMFWYRQDPGLGLRLIYFSYDVKMKEKGDIPEGYSVSREKKERFSLILESASTNQTSMYLCASSARDRGAYEQYFGPGTRLTVT.

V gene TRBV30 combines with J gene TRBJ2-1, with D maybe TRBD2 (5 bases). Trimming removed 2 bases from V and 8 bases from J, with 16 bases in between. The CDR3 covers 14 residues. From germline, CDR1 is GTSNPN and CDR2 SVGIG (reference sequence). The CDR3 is CAWSWGVVSDEQFF. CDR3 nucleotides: TGTGCCTGGAGTTGGGGAGTCGTATCAGATGAGCAGTTCTTC.

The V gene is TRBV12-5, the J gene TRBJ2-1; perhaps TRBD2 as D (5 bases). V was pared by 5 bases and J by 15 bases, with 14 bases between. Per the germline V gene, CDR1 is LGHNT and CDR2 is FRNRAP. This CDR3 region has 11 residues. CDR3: CASGSGVVRFF. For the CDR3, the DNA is TGTGCTAGTGGTAGCGGAGTAGTCCGGTTCTTC.